The next 21 T cell receptor beta chains were all read from a single sample in a study of blood T cell repertoires in COVID-19. Only in-frame clones appear in the TCRdb table, and some are missing; sequencing was by immunoSEQ multiplex PCR. This sample carries about 170,000 clones, 82% of them seen once, and the ten largest clones take around 8%. Sequences were obtained from peripheral blood. The origin of the receptors is a woman aged 70-85 years with acute or convalescent COVID-19.

This chain links TRBV27 with TRBJ2-7, with a tentative D call TRBD2 (6 bases). V was clipped by 2 bases and J by 4 bases, with 9 bases between them. Looked up from germline, CDR1 is MNHEY and CDR2 is SMNVEV (reference sequence). The CDR3 spans 13 residues. The CDR3 DNA sequence: TGTGCCAGCAGTTTACGGGGGTTTTACGAGCAGTACTTC. Encoded protein: CASSLRGFYEQYF.

This chain uses TRBV28 with TRBJ1-1, with TRBD1 as a possible D gene (5 bases). The length of the CDR3 is 14 residues. V was pared by 4 bases and J by 3 bases, with 12 bases between. Germline V gene sequence: CDR1 MDHEN, CDR2 SYDVKM. The CDR3 is CASSSAQGYTEAFF. DNA of the CDR3: TGTGCCAGCAGTTCCGCCCAGGGATACACTGAAGCTTTCTTT. The full variable domain, with the rest looked up from reference TRBV28 and TRBJ1-1, is DVKVTQSSRYLVKRTGEKVFLECVQDMDHENMFWYRQDPGLGLRLIYFSYDVKMKEKGDIPEGYSVSREKKERFSLILESASTNQTSMYLCASSSAQGYTEAFFGQGTRLTVV.

The chain has TRBV19 and TRBJ2-7; 7 nucleotides align to TRBD1. With V trimmed by 6 bases and J by 4 bases, 9 bases remained unmatched. This CDR3 is 14 amino acids long. Germline values: CDR1 LNHDA, CDR2 SQIVND (reference sequence). This CDR3 reads CASSKPGQKYEQYF. CDR3 DNA sequence: TGTGCCAGTAGCAAACCGGGACAGAAATACGAGCAGTACTTC.

The J gene is TRBJ2-7, the V gene TRBV6-5, with a tentative D call TRBD1 (5 bases). This CDR3 has 14 residues. From germline, CDR1 is MNHEY and CDR2 SVGAGI. The V and J ends lost 7 bases and 5 bases respectively, with 18 bases between them. The CDR3 protein is CASTIGEVGHEQYF. CDR3 bases: TGTGCCAGCACCATAGGGGAAGTAGGACACGAGCAGTACTTC.

The J gene is TRBJ2-4, the V gene TRBV7-2; TRBD2 matches at 9 bases. CDR1 SGHTA and CDR2 FQGNSA come from the germline V gene. This CDR3 contains 16 residues. J lost 7 bases, V lost 0 bases, and 7 bases had no gene match. In nucleotides, the CDR3 is TGTGCCAGCAGCTTAGCGCGGCTAGCGGGGCTGAACATTCAGTACTTC. Its translation: CASSLARLAGLNIQYF.

The J gene is TRBJ2-7, the V gene TRBV20-1, with D maybe TRBD1 (5 bases). Germline V gives CDR1 DFQATT, CDR2 SNEGSKA (reference sequence). The CDR3 consists of 11 residues. V was shortened by 3 bases and J by 6 bases, with 9 bases between the two germline ends. CDR3 bases: TGCAGTGCTAGTCCCAGGGTCGAGCAGTACTTC. This gives the protein CSASPRVEQYF.

J is TRBJ2-1 and V is TRBV29-1; TRBD2 matches 10 bases. Looked up from germline, CDR1 is SQVTM and CDR2 is ANQGSEA. V gave up 5 bases and J gave up 5 bases; unmatched junction bases: 3. This CDR3 has 13 amino acids. CDR3 sequence reads: CSVRLAGDNEQFF. The CDR3 DNA follows: TGCAGCGTTCGGCTAGCGGGAGACAATGAGCAGTTCTTC.

The chain is built from TRBV24-1 and TRBJ2-1; 11 positions match TRBD2. CDR3 length equals 21 residues. Per germline, CDR1 KGHDR and CDR2 SFDVKD. V gave up 3 bases and J gave up 2 bases; unmatched junction bases: 17. The CDR3 DNA is TGTGCCACCAGTGATCCTTCGACTAGCGGGAAAAGATCGTTAGCCTACAATGAGCAGTTCTTC. Its protein is CATSDPSTSGKRSLAYNEQFF.

This sequence joins TRBV11-2 and TRBJ1-1; D gene uncertain. V lost 5 bases to trimming and J lost 6 bases, with 25 bases between them. CDR1 and CDR2 (germline): SGHAT, FQNNGV. The CDR3 has 17 amino acids. The DNA for the CDR3 is TGTGCCAGCAGCCTCACCCTAAGGCCTACCAGTCGGGCTGAAGCTTTCTTT. Its protein is CASSLTLRPTSRAEAFF.

The V and J genes are TRBV5-4 and TRBJ2-5, with 7 nucleotides matching TRBD1. Germline values: CDR1 SGHNT, CDR2 YYREEE (reference sequence). With V trimmed by 4 bases and J by 5 bases, 11 bases remained unmatched. The CDR3 is 15 amino acids. CDR3 sequence (DNA): TGTGCCAGCAGCATATACAGGGGCGCTGGGGAGACCCAGTACTTC. Residues: CASSIYRGAGETQYF. Supplemented by reference TRBV5-4 and TRBJ2-5, the full variable domain reads ETGVTQSPTHLIKTRGQQVTLRCSSQSGHNTVSWYQQALGQGPQFIFQYYREEENGRGNFPPRFSGLQFPNYSSELNVNALELDDSALYLCASSIYRGAGETQYFGPGTRLLVL.

This clone has only a few counts. The rearrangement uses TRBV6-2 or TRBV6-3 and TRBJ2-2; TRBD2 agrees at 7 bases. The CDR3 length is 14 residues. After removal of 5 bases from V and 4 bases from J, the junction contained 4 bases not matched to a gene. CDR1 and CDR2 from the germline V gene are MNHEY and SVGEGT. For the CDR3, the DNA is TGTGCCAGCAGTCGGCGGGGGAGCACCGGGGAGCTGTTTTTT. Translating gives CASSRRGSTGELFF.

This rearrangement joins TRBV19 to TRBJ2-2, with D possibly being TRBD1 (5 bases). The germline gives CDR1 LNHDA, CDR2 SQIVND (reference sequence). This CDR3 is 14 amino acids long. CDR3 residues: CATCRGANTGELFF. CDR3 DNA: TGTGCAACTTGTAGGGGCGCGAACACCGGGGAGCTGTTTTTT.

The rearrangement joins TRBV28 to TRBJ1-2, with D perhaps TRBD1 (6 bases). Germline CDR1 is MDHEN and CDR2 is SYDVKM. The V end lost 6 bases, the J end lost 8 bases, and 19 bases lay between the germline ends. The CDR3 runs 14 residues. Here the CDR3 DNA reads TGTGCCAGCAGGGCAGCAGGGGAAGTGCAAGGCTACACCTTC. Translated: CASRAAGEVQGYTF.

The genes are TRBV4-1 and TRBJ2-5; no clear D gene. V gave up 0 bases and J gave up 5 bases, with 16 bases separating them. Germline CDR1 and CDR2: MGHRA and YSYEKL. The CDR3 is made up of 16 amino acids. The CDR3, as DNA: TGCGCCAGCAGCCAAGATCCCCTGGGTGGGCGCGAGACCCAGTACTTC. Translated, it gives CASSQDPLGGRETQYF.

In this sample, this clone turned up once. This chain connects TRBV7-2 to TRBJ2-7; tentatively, D is TRBD2 (6 bases). This CDR3 is built from 15 residues. Looked up from germline, CDR1 is SGHTA and CDR2 is FQGNSA. Trimming took off 5 bases at V and 0 bases at J, with 14 bases between the two ends. CDR3 protein: CASSASGPLSYEQYF. CDR3 sequence (DNA): TGTGCCAGCAGCGCCAGCGGGCCCCTCTCCTACGAGCAGTACTTC.

This chain links TRBV19 with TRBJ2-5, with TRBD1 identical over 7 bases. The junction had 9 bases not matched to a gene; V was cut back by 5 bases and J by 0 bases. Germline V gives CDR1 LNHDA, CDR2 SQIVND (reference sequence). The CDR3 covers 16 residues. CDR3 sequence (DNA): TGTGCCAGTAGTTTAGGACAGGCTCCGTACCAAGAGACCCAGTACTTC. Its translation: CASSLGQAPYQETQYF. The full variable domain, with the rest looked up from reference TRBV19 and TRBJ2-5, is DGGITQSPKYLFRKEGQNVTLSCEQNLNHDAMYWYRQDPGQGLRLIYYSQIVNDFQKGDIAEGYSVSREKKESFPLTVTSAQKNPTAFYLCASSLGQAPYQETQYFGPGTRLLVL.

The chain joins TRBV7-2 to TRBJ1-5; TRBD1 matches at 7 bases. The CDR3 is made up of 17 amino acids. The germline V gene has CDR1 SGHTA and CDR2 FQGNSA. V shed 5 bases and J 4 bases; nucleotides not matched to a gene: 14. The CDR3 protein is CASSPRTGGLRNQPQHF. The CDR3 bases are TGTGCCAGCAGCCCACGGACAGGCGGACTTCGAAATCAGCCCCAGCATTTT.

The rearrangement uses TRBV7-3 and TRBJ2-3; TRBD2 matches 11 bases. Germline lookup yields CDR1 SGHTA and CDR2 FQGTGA. V trimming: 5 bases; J trimming: 5 bases; junction bases outside the gene matches: 12. The CDR3 is 17 residues long. CDR3 loop: CASSTQPSGGFGDTQYF. The DNA for the CDR3 is TGTGCCAGCAGCACACAACCTAGCGGGGGGTTCGGAGATACGCAGTATTTT.

V gene TRBV5-4 combines with J gene TRBJ2-7; 7 positions match TRBD1. The ends lost 3 bases at V and 3 bases at J; junction bases unmatched: 9. The germline CDR1 and CDR2 sequences are SGHNT and YYREEE (reference sequence). The CDR3 loop spans 15 amino acids. The CDR3 here is CASSSPAGTDYEQYF. CDR3 nucleotides: TGTGCCAGCAGCTCCCCAGCCGGGACAGACTACGAGCAGTACTTC.

The V and J genes are TRBV9 and TRBJ2-4; 7 positions match TRBD1. Germline CDR1 reads SGDLS; CDR2 reads YYNGEE. V gave up 4 bases and J gave up 4 bases; unmatched junction bases: 8. The CDR3 extends over 15 amino acids. CDR3 coding DNA: TGTGCCAGCAGCAAGGACAGGAGCCCTAAAAACATTCAGTACTTC. As protein: CASSKDRSPKNIQYF.

This chain uses TRBV7-3 with TRBJ1-3, with D perhaps matching TRBD1 (5 bases). Per germline, CDR1 SGHTA and CDR2 FQGTGA. V was shortened by 5 bases and J by 4 bases, with 15 bases between the two germline ends. The CDR3 extends over 15 amino acids. The CDR3 DNA sequence: TGTGCCAGCAGCCCGGGGGACTCTCCGGGAAACACCATATATTTT. Its translation is CASSPGDSPGNTIYF.